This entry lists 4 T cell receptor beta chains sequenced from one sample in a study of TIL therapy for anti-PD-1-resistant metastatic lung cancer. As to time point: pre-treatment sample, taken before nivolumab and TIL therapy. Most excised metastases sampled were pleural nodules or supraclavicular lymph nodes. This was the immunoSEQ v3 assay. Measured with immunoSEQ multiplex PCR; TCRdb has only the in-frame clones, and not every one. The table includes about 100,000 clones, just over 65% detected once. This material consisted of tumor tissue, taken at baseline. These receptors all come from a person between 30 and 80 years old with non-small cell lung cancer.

The CDR3 DNA is TGTGCCAGCTCGCAGACAAGCACCGGGGAGCTGTTTTTT. It is translated as CASSQTSTGELFF. This chain joins TRBV18 and TRBJ2-2; D ambiguous. V was pared by 6 bases and J by 4 bases, with 9 bases between. Germline V gene lookup returns CDR1 KGHSH and CDR2 LQKENI. The length of the CDR3 is 13 residues.

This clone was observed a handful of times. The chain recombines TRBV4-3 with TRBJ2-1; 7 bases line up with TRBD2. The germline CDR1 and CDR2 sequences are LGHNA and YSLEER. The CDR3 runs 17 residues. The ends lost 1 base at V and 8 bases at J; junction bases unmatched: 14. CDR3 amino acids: CASSQVRGWGGVYEQFF. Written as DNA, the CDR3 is TGCGCCAGCAGCCAAGTCCGGGGCTGGGGGGGAGTTTATGAGCAGTTCTTC.

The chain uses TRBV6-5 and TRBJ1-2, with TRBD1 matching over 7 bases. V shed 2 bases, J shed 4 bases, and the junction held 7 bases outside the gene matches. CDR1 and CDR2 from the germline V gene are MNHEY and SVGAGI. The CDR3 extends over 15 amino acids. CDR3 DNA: TGTGCCAGCAGTTACGACGGGACAGCGAGCTATGGCTACACCTTC. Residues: CASSYDGTASYGYTF.

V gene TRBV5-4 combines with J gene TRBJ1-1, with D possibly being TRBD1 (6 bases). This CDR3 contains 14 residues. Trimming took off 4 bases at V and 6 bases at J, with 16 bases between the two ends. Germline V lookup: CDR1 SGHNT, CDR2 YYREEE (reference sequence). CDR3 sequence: CASSPPGRQAEAFF. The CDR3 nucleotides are TGTGCCAGCAGCCCCCCCGGGAGACAGGCTGAAGCTTTCTTT. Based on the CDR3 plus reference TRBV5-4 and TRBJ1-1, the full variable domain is ETGVTQSPTHLIKTRGQQVTLRCSSQSGHNTVSWYQQALGQGPQFIFQYYREEENGRGNFPPRFSGLQFPNYSSELNVNALELDDSALYLCASSPPGRQAEAFFGQGTRLTVV.